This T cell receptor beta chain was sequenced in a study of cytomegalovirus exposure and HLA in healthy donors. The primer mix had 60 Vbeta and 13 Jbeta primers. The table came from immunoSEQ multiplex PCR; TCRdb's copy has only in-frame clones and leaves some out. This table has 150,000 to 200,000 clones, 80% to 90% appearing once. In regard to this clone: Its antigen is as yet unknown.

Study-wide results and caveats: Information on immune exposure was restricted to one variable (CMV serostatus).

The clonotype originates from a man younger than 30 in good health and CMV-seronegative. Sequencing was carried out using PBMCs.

CDR3 nucleotide sequence: TGTGCCAGCAGTTACCCCCAGAGGGTTGGGAACTATGGCTACACCTTC. Residues: CASSYPQRVGNYGYTF. V and J are TRBV28 and TRBJ1-2; no firm D call. V lost 4 bases and J lost 2, with 17 bases in between. CDR3 length equals 16 residues. In germline, CDR1 is MDHEN, CDR2 SYDVKM.